The present T cell receptor (beta chain) was sequenced within a study of beta chain features in type 1 diabetes listed by TCRdb under 2018. For the study in its entirety: Mean age, gender distribution, total cell number and subset yield did not differ between patients and healthy donors. A total of approximately 100 million sorted cells were examined across all samples, and the number of cells per subset was strongly correlated with RNA yield. In the study, recently diagnosed type 1 diabetes patients and matched healthy donors were compared on the TCRB repertoires of their sorted circulating CD4+ T cell subsets. Whereas all 30 or so donors provided naive and central memory subsets, regulatory and stem cell-like memory subsets were isolated from just 8 patients and about 8 healthy donors. General findings and caveats noted by the study authors: At VDJ recombination sites, patients with type 1 diabetes made fewer insertions and deleted more nucleotides, a pattern implying thymic rearrangement abnormalities. The naive, central memory and regulatory TCRB repertoires appeared to resemble one another more closely among patients than among healthy donors. Only small numbers of individuals were included in the HLA sub-analyses, which left unresolved whether HLA type had any influence on TCRB rearrangement. Type 1 diabetes patients showed a moderate but significant shortening of TCRB CDR3 length in all four CD4+ subsets. Because cDNA was sequenced instead of genomic DNA, highly expressing activated cells could be over-represented, though the groups showed no difference in activation or CD3 levels. Shorter templates might have been favored by PCR, but patient and control samples were amplified and corrected together, so both groups would have been affected equally by any skew.

The CDR3 covers 18 residues, taking in both the cysteine and the phenylalanine. Only the CDR3 part of the read is kept: 54 bases, read in frame from the first base. Looking up the germline V gene yields CDR1 LGHNA and CDR2 YNFKEQ. The junction shows trimming of 6 bases on V and 4 bases on J, and the gene matches do not reach 12 bases of it. The High Capacity cDNA Reverse Transcription Kit was used to reverse transcribe all of the isolated RNA, meaning that expressed TCRB transcripts were what got sequenced. Deep immunoSEQ sequencing was applied to naive, central memory and regulatory T cell samples, giving an average of about 3.6 million total reads per sample. Sorted cells were lysed in RLT buffer, and RNA was extracted using DNase-treated RNeasy Micro or Mini kits according to cell number. Each cell subset was processed on its own to prevent cross-contamination, while patient and healthy donor samples were processed together. Using the immunoSEQ multiplex PCR, TCRB sequences were amplified from cDNA into 87-bp fragments spanning the CDR3 region. Sequencing of the amplicons was done on the Illumina HiSeq platform. In the paper's pipeline: PCR bias was corrected computationally using synthetic template baselines, and reads within Hamming distance 2 were collapsed, with unmergeable singletons discarded. Reads were aligned to IMGT to assign V, D and J genes, CDR3 length, and insertions or deletions at six rearrangement sites. Clonotype counts were normalized to sorted cell number within each subset before computing true diversity and Gini coefficients with the tcR R package. Repertoire sharing was quantified using the overlap coefficient calculated on TCRB nucleotide sequences. Out-of-frame TCRB sequences from naive cells were analyzed as a proxy for the pre-selection repertoire. TCRdb limited this immuneACCESS table to in-frame rearrangements with V and J called. A share of clones is missing; checked studies link under half to unresolved V genes, and the rest is unexplained. V and J calls and clone size are copied from that table; D and trimming were computed from the DNA. This sample is represented by fewer than 650,000 clones; around 15% of them were singletons. In total, the top ten clones hold approximately 0.087% of the sample.

From each donor, a single peripheral blood sample of approximately 120 mL on average was drawn into heparinised tubes. Naive, central memory, regulatory and stem cell-like memory CD4+ T cells were sorted on a BD FACSAria II using a panel including CD45RO, CCR7, CD25, CD127, CD95 and CD27. A purity above 95% was achieved for all sorted populations. Right away, PBMCs were isolated by Lymphoprep density gradient centrifugation and were stained directly, with no culture step. Samples were stained and sorted in pairs, with one healthy donor and one patient per experiment, so that batch effects were minimized. Turning to this clone: Its antigen is still unknown. No base-level quality is on record; no much larger clone is a single base apart.

This TCR derives from a man younger than 35 in good health. This sequence uses TRBV4-2 and TRBJ2-7, and TRBD2 matches 16 of the central bases. Sequenced input: naive CD4+ T cells from blood. The label giving this sample's cell subset or site can be read as: true naive CD4+ T cells. The CDR3 protein sequence reads: CASSRSGLAGGIGYEQYF. The nucleotide sequence reads TGTGCCAGCAGTCGATCGGGACTAGCGGGGGGGATCGGGTACGAGCAGTACTTC.